The 28 T cell receptor beta chains given below trace back to one sample, sequenced in a study of shared clonotypes between healthy human individuals. Some clones are missing from TCRdb's copy, which holds only in-frame ones; the method was immunoSEQ multiplex PCR. The sample yields approximately 2,200,000 clones, about 93% seen once. Terminally differentiated effector memory CD45RA+ cells were excluded from the naive CD8 cells, which were CD45RO-negative and positively selected for CCR7. Sequenced material: naive CD8+ T cells from PBMCs. These receptors all come from a man between 18 and 35 years old in good health. Some clones in this sample may be carry-over from other donors' samples.

This chain links TRBV9 with TRBJ2-5; no firm D call. The CDR3 is 15 amino acids. Germline V gene sequence: CDR1 SGDLS, CDR2 YYNGEE. Trimming cost V 3 bases and J 3 bases, with 15 bases left between them. DNA of the CDR3: TGTGCCAGCAGCGCCCTGACCGGGCCGAAAGAGACCCAGTACTTC. This gives the protein CASSALTGPKETQYF.

The chain combines TRBV28 with TRBJ2-1, with 11 bases matching TRBD2. CDR1 is MDHEN and CDR2 is SYDVKM in the germline V gene. This CDR3 is 16 amino acids long. V lost 6 bases, J lost 4 bases, and 8 bases stayed unmatched. The CDR3 is CASSRGTSGLYNEQFF. The DNA of the CDR3 is TGTGCCAGCAGCCGAGGGACTAGCGGTCTATACAATGAGCAGTTCTTC.

The rearrangement uses TRBV28 and TRBJ2-7; a weak D match, TRBD1 (6 bases). Germline V gives CDR1 MDHEN, CDR2 SYDVKM. The CDR3 length is 15 residues. V gave up 9 bases and J gave up 2 bases, with 20 bases separating them. DNA of the CDR3: TGTGCCAGTTCTGCCCCGGACAGTACGACCTACGAGCAGTACTTC. Its protein is CASSAPDSTTYEQYF.

The rearrangement joins TRBV10-3 to TRBJ1-5; D is unclear. Germline V gene data show CDR1 as ENHRY and CDR2 as SYGVKD. The germline V and J ends were trimmed by 6 bases and 0 bases, with 6 bases remaining between them. This CDR3 spans 13 amino acids. CDR3 sequence: CAIRNYSNQPQHF. The CDR3 coding sequence is TGTGCCATCAGAAATTATAGCAATCAGCCCCAGCATTTT.

This chain uses TRBV4-3 with TRBJ1-4, with D possibly TRBD1 on 5 matching bases. Germline V gene lookup returns CDR1 LGHNA and CDR2 YSLEER. The CDR3 is 17 amino acids. The V end lost 1 base, the J end lost 0 bases, and 12 bases lay between the germline ends. CDR3: CASSQVWGEPTNEKLFF. DNA for the CDR3: TGCGCCAGCAGCCAAGTGTGGGGGGAGCCAACTAATGAAAAACTGTTTTTT.

The chain carries TRBV19 and TRBJ2-7, with 8 bases that match TRBD2. The CDR3 is 16 amino acids. V lost 5 bases to trimming and J lost 7 bases; unmatched junction nucleotides: 16. Germline V lookup: CDR1 LNHDA, CDR2 SQIVND (reference sequence). CDR3 DNA sequence: TGTGCCAGTAGTGAGTTTGGCGGGGGGCGGTCAGATGAGCAGTACTTC. As protein: CASSEFGGGRSDEQYF. The whole variable domain, remainder taken from reference TRBV19 and TRBJ2-7, is DGGITQSPKYLFRKEGQNVTLSCEQNLNHDAMYWYRQDPGQGLRLIYYSQIVNDFQKGDIAEGYSVSREKKESFPLTVTSAQKNPTAFYLCASSEFGGGRSDEQYFGPGTRLTVT.

The genes are TRBV7-9 and TRBJ2-7, with 9 bases aligning to TRBD1. The junction had 7 bases not matched to a gene; V was cut back by 5 bases and J by 2 bases. CDR3 length: 15 amino acids. From germline, CDR1 is SEHNR and CDR2 FQNEAQ (reference sequence). CDR3 residues: CASSHRDRVTYEQYF. The CDR3, as DNA: TGTGCCAGCAGCCACCGGGACAGGGTAACCTACGAGCAGTACTTC.

The V call is TRBV9, the J call TRBJ1-2; D is perhaps TRBD1 (6 bases). V was clipped by 4 bases and J by 5 bases, with 12 bases between them. The CDR3 is 13 residues long. Germline V gene sequence: CDR1 SGDLS, CDR2 YYNGEE. CDR3 in DNA: TGTGCCAGCAGCATGGGGGGCAAGTATGGCTACACCTTC. Its translation: CASSMGGKYGYTF.

The chain couples TRBV13 to TRBJ2-5; D is unclear. Per germline, CDR1 PRHDT and CDR2 FYEKMQ (reference sequence). V gave up 6 bases and J gave up 3 bases, with 8 bases separating them. CDR3 length: 12 amino acids. The CDR3 protein is CASSFYKETQYF. The CDR3 DNA is TGTGCCAGCAGTTTCTATAAAGAGACCCAGTACTTC.

The genes are TRBV6-1 and TRBJ2-1, with TRBD2 matching 11 bases. There are 16 residues in the CDR3. The ends lost 3 bases at V and 8 bases at J; junction bases unmatched: 9. Germline V gene sequence: CDR1 MNHNS, CDR2 SASEGT. CDR3 DNA: TGTGCCAGCAGTGATTTAGCGGGAGGGCCGATCGATGAGCAGTTCTTC. Translation gives CASSDLAGGPIDEQFF.

This chain joins TRBV5-1 and TRBJ2-7; D is ambiguous. Looked up from germline, CDR1 is SGHRS and CDR2 is YFSETQ. The CDR3 is 15 residues long. The V end was cut by 5 bases, the J end by 1 base, with 16 bases between. DNA for the CDR3: TGCGCCAGCAGGCCCACAGCAGCTATTTCCTACGAGCAGTACTTC. Translating it yields CASRPTAAISYEQYF.

The chain couples TRBV6-1 to TRBJ1-1; D is unclear. In germline, CDR1 is MNHNS, CDR2 SASEGT. V was clipped by 5 bases and J by 2 bases, with 6 bases between them. This CDR3 has 12 amino acids. CDR3 sequence: CASSRINTEAFF. The DNA of the CDR3 is TGTGCCAGCAGTCGGATTAACACTGAAGCTTTCTTT.

The rearrangement joins TRBV6-1 to TRBJ1-5; D gene ambiguous. Trimming stripped 7 bases from V and 9 bases from J, with 22 bases between. The CDR3 extends over 15 amino acids. CDR1 is MNHNS and CDR2 is SASEGT in the germline V gene. The CDR3 here is CASNLPTAGVGPQHF. DNA of the CDR3: TGTGCCAGCAACTTGCCAACGGCAGGCGTTGGGCCCCAGCATTTT.

The chain has TRBV13 and TRBJ2-1; perhaps TRBD2 as D (7 bases). V was cut by 10 bases and J by 5 bases, with 12 bases left in between. The CDR3 contains 12 residues. CDR1 and CDR2 from the germline V gene are PRHDT and FYEKMQ (reference sequence). CDR3 region: CATEGGNNEQFF. CDR3 coding DNA: TGTGCCACTGAGGGGGGGAACAATGAGCAGTTCTTC.

About this clone itself: The identical CDR3 is also encoded by other nucleotide sequences in the sample. The chain recombines TRBV27 with TRBJ1-2; 7 nucleotides line up with TRBD1. CDR1 is MNHEY and CDR2 is SMNVEV in the germline V gene (reference sequence). The CDR3 has 14 amino acids. Germline trimming cut 5 bases from V and 2 bases from J; bases unmatched to any gene: 5. The CDR3 nucleotides are TGTGCCAGCAGTCCCGGGACAGTAAACTATGGCTACACCTTC. Residues: CASSPGTVNYGYTF.

The J gene is TRBJ2-1, the V gene TRBV28; 7 positions agree with TRBD1. This CDR3 contains 17 residues. V was clipped by 5 bases and J by 4 bases; unmatched bases: 14. From germline, CDR1 is MDHEN and CDR2 SYDVKM. The DNA for the CDR3 is TGTGCCAGCAGTCCGCACTCGACAGGGACAACGTACAATGAGCAGTTCTTC. Residues: CASSPHSTGTTYNEQFF.

The chain recombines TRBV28 with TRBJ2-7, with TRBD2 as a possible D gene (6 bases). This CDR3 region has 14 residues. Germline V gene lookup returns CDR1 MDHEN and CDR2 SYDVKM. V was clipped by 6 bases and J by 3 bases, with 15 bases between them. The CDR3 loop reads CASRPAPGLYEQYF. The CDR3 region has the DNA TGTGCCAGCAGACCTGCTCCGGGACTCTACGAGCAGTACTTC.

This clone came up once. V is TRBV28 and J is TRBJ1-5, with D maybe TRBD1 (5 bases). This CDR3 has 17 residues. Per germline, CDR1 MDHEN and CDR2 SYDVKM. Trimming took 3 bases from V and 1 from J, leaving 16 bases between them. In nucleotides, the CDR3 is TGTGCCAGCAGTTTCCACCCCCAGGGAGAGAGCAATCAGCCCCAGCATTTT. Protein: CASSFHPQGESNQPQHF.

The J gene is TRBJ1-1, the V gene TRBV27, with a tentative D call TRBD1 (5 bases). The CDR3 runs to 14 residues. CDR1 and CDR2 (germline): MNHEY, SMNVEV (reference sequence). The V end was cut by 7 bases, the J end by 6 bases, with 18 bases between. The CDR3 reads CASTRVGASAEAFF. Here the CDR3 DNA reads TGTGCCAGCACCCGGGTCGGGGCGAGCGCTGAAGCTTTCTTT.

The chain uses TRBV4-3 and TRBJ1-2; D is ambiguous. Trimming took off 1 base at V and 8 bases at J, with 11 bases between the two ends. There are 13 residues in the CDR3. In germline, CDR1 is LGHNA, CDR2 YSLEER. CDR3 coding DNA: TGCGCCAGCAGCCAAGGGGGATTAGGGGGCTACACCTTC. It specifies CASSQGGLGGYTF.

The chain couples TRBV7-6 to TRBJ2-1; either TRBD1 or TRBD2 may fit D (5 bases each). Germline values: CDR1 SGHVS, CDR2 FNYEAQ. The CDR3 spans 14 residues. V was shortened by 0 bases and J by 9 bases, with 12 bases between the two germline ends. The DNA for the CDR3 is TGTGCCAGCAGCTTAGCGCTGGGGGTCCCTGAGCAGTTCTTC. Protein sequence: CASSLALGVPEQFF.

This clone was seen a few times. The V gene is TRBV9, the J gene TRBJ1-1; D is perhaps TRBD1 (5 bases). The CDR3 contains 15 residues. CDR1 is SGDLS, CDR2 YYNGEE, per germline. Trimming took off 2 bases at V and 0 bases at J, with 11 bases between the two ends. The CDR3 nucleotides are TGTGCCAGCAGCGTGCTTACAGGAATGAACACTGAAGCTTTCTTT. Its protein product is CASSVLTGMNTEAFF.

The chain uses TRBV7-8 and TRBJ2-7; D possibly corresponds to TRBD2 (5 bases). The V and J ends lost 8 bases and 0 bases respectively, with 5 bases between them. This CDR3 region has 11 residues. In germline, CDR1 is SGHVS, CDR2 FQNEAQ. CDR3 nucleotide sequence: TGTGCCAGCGGGAGCTCCTACGAGCAGTACTTC. This translates into CASGSSYEQYF.

The CDR3 DNA reads as TGTGCCAGCAGCTTGGTTGGACTAGCGATTGATACGCAGTATTTT. This codes for CASSLVGLAIDTQYF. The chain has TRBV5-4 and TRBJ2-3, with 9 bases matching TRBD2. J gave up 6 bases and V 0 bases, and 5 bases lay outside the gene matches. The germline V gene encodes CDR1 SGHNT and CDR2 YYREEE (reference sequence). The CDR3 spans 15 residues.

This CDR3 reads CASSSSGYEQFF. Here the CDR3 DNA reads TGTGCCAGCAGTTCCTCTGGGTATGAGCAGTTCTTC. The chain links TRBV28 to TRBJ2-1, with D uncertain. This CDR3 spans 12 amino acids. With 4 bases removed from V and 8 bases from J, the gap between germline ends came to 9 bases. In germline, CDR1 is MDHEN, CDR2 SYDVKM.

Remarks on this clone: This same CDR3 is encoded by further DNA sequences in the sample. The chain carries TRBV7-9 and TRBJ1-4; no clear D gene. CDR3 length: 14 residues. Germline V gene lookup returns CDR1 SEHNR and CDR2 FQNEAQ (reference sequence). V was trimmed by 1 base and J by 2 bases, leaving 5 bases between them. This chain's CDR3 is CASSLVGTNEKLFF. The CDR3 nucleotides read TGTGCCAGCAGCTTAGTAGGGACTAATGAAAAACTGTTTTTT.

The chain couples TRBV4-3 to TRBJ2-3; 14 nucleotides match TRBD2. CDR1 and CDR2 from the germline V gene are LGHNA and YSLEER. The CDR3 loop spans 17 amino acids. V trimming: 3 bases; J trimming: 2 bases; junction bases outside the gene matches: 4. The CDR3 nucleotides read TGCGCCAGCAGCCAGCGACTAGCGGGAGGGCCCACAGATACGCAGTATTTT. Translation: CASSQRLAGGPTDTQYF.

J is TRBJ2-7 and V is TRBV6-1; weak D call: TRBD1 (6 bases). The CDR3 spans 15 residues. The germline V and J ends were trimmed by 6 bases and 0 bases, with 15 bases remaining between them. Germline CDR1 and CDR2: MNHNS and SASEGT. The chain's CDR3 is CASRGRTGSSYEQYF. In nucleotides, the CDR3 is TGTGCCAGCAGGGGGAGAACAGGGAGCTCCTACGAGCAGTACTTC.